The entry below describes one TCR beta chain. It lacks a known antigen. These data belong to a study of cytomegalovirus exposure and HLA in healthy donors (dated by TCRdb to about 2017). With respect to the entire study: In an earlier analysis of roughly 500 of the donors, 276 Gb of sequence data and some 120 million unique TCR beta sequences from 150 million to 200 million T cells were reported. A later analysis re-examined previously published TCR beta repertoires from more than 600 donors and added high-resolution HLA genotyping to investigate patterns of TCR occurrence. Alongside the repertoire data, information on donor age, sex, ethnicity and CMV serostatus was compiled. Of the roughly 400 genotyped donors, 65% to 90% fell in the genetic ancestry cluster associated with self-reported Caucasian donors. Besides the first cohort of approximately 670 subjects, a separate validation cohort made up of 120 different subjects was used. A later genetic analysis used genome-wide SNP genotypes for about 65% of the 666 donors, treating that subset as a discovery cohort. Typing coverage varied by locus: roughly 629-640 donors for A, B, C, DRB1 and DQB1; 522 for DQA1; around 610 for DPA1; under 490 for DPB1. Both class I and class II loci were covered by HLA typing, at four-digit resolution. Roughly 300 gigabases of sequencing data and 75 million to 85 million unique TCR sequences made up an early release that covered around 640 HLA-typed donors. To predict cytomegalovirus infection status, the study combined high-throughput TCR immunosequencing, statistical association of individual TCRs with disease status, and machine learning. The aim of the study was to test whether cataloging public T cell receptors could identify signatures of past pathogen exposure. An earlier analysis of some 500 of the donors applied high-throughput TCR beta sequencing to assess whether each TCR beta V gene segment acted as functional or pseudogenic. The T cell repertoires of some 670 subjects were profiled by immunosequencing and related to cytomegalovirus serostatus. Because of strong linkage in the cohort, four or five DR-DQ haplotypes were treated as single units for association and clustering. Among under 450 genotyped donors of the cohort, an average of roughly 240,000 unique TCR beta nucleotide sequences were sequenced per donor, about a sixth of them non-productive. In the later analysis, no new phenotypic data were used to find candidate immune exposures; instead, reliance was placed on TCR beta sequences and their occurrence across donors. Every repertoire in the discovery cohort had been generated on one and the same sequencing platform.

The cohort was made up of 500 to 850 healthy bone marrow donors. At the time of sampling, all cohort members were nominally healthy, though unrecorded immune exposures were likely present. The donor tested CMV seropositive, placing the donor among the approximately 310 seropositive members of the cohort. Every donor gave a peripheral blood sample, and the peripheral blood mononuclear cells from that sample were used for TCR beta sequencing. The Qiagen DNeasy Blood Extraction Kit was used to extract genomic DNA from the blood cell samples. Overall study outcomes, separate from this receptor: Most TCR sequences were seen in very few donors, while some public TCRs were found in many individuals. Cytomegalovirus status was reported to be diagnosed by the classifier with high specificity and sensitivity in both the original and validation cohorts. A group of highly shared sequence variants was considered likely to be a technical artifact of the sequencing pipeline. In an earlier analysis of a few hundred of the donors, most TCR beta V segments were observed in productive rearrangements about 87% or about 30% of the time, broadly matching IMGT annotations. Some IMGT-functional V segments, including TRBV6-2 and TRBV6-3, could not be distinguished by the 87-base-pair reads and were therefore excluded. A later analysis associated approximately 17,000 TCR beta sequences with specific HLA alleles at a false discovery rate of 0.05. Because counts were too low, 15 or so rarely observed V segments, including chromosome 9 orphons, were excluded from the earlier analysis of fewer than 650 of the donors. Immune exposure information for the cohort was limited to CMV serostatus. According to a later analysis, most CMV-associated TCR beta chains appeared to be HLA-restricted, and the HLA associations seemed to be driven largely by CMV exposure. In a later analysis, TCR association rates were found to vary across HLA loci, with the most associated TCRs seen for DRB1 alleles and the fewest for HLA-C alleles. Strong co-occurrence of HLA alleles, especially DR and DQ, made assigning TCR associations to individual alleles difficult. Linkage disequilibrium might explain the correlated functional status among segregating V segments, but an unknown experimental factor could not be ruled out. A few of the identified cytomegalovirus-associated TCR beta chains were confirmed in vitro to be specific for cytomegalovirus antigens. Compared with the approximately 700-donor mean, donors in an Asian-associated ancestry cluster had fewer N-insertions in productive TCRs, according to a later genetic analysis. V-gene and J-gene trimming of TCR beta chains was associated with a missense DCLRE1C variant in a later genetic analysis, and the association was replicated in an independent cohort. Presence/absence analyses assumed roughly uniform sequencing depth across donors, an assumption that may not hold. A further reported finding was that TCR beta sequences accurately predicted the HLA-A and HLA-B alleles for most subjects in the first cohort. According to the authors, the approach could potentially be generalized to other disease states and immunological phenotypes. Because HLA typing was missing for some donors at each locus, association tests included only the typed subset. Several of the top co-occurrence clusters appeared to be linked to parvovirus B19, influenza, CMV and Epstein-Barr virus, according to a later analysis. In this cohort, only TCR beta chains were sequenced, and detectable features were limited by the absence of alpha or paired-chain data. In a later analysis, HLA-associated TCR beta chains were found to be more clonally expanded and to have lower generation probabilities than equally common non-associated chains. The study gave a list of 150 to 200 TCR beta chains associated with cytomegalovirus.

Receptors were amplified or captured by the immunoSEQ multiplex PCR assay. For the multiplex PCR, a mixture combining 60 forward primers for TCR Vbeta segments and 13 reverse primers for TCR Jbeta segments was used. The CDR3 region of rearranged TCR beta genes was amplified from genomic DNA by a multiplex PCR assay. The amplified TCR beta libraries were sequenced on the Illumina HiSeq System as 87-base-pair reads. The paper's processing steps were these. Across the 500 to 850 repertoires, a later analysis counted about 81 million unique TCR beta chains, some 11 million of which were shared by at least two donors. Raw reads were error-corrected and collapsed into unique sequences with a nearest-neighbor algorithm that merged closely related sequences to remove PCR and sequencing errors. V, D and J gene segments were assigned by aligning CDR3 sequences to IMGT reference sequences. Each retained sequence needed at least a six-nucleotide match to both a V gene segment and a J gene segment. A rearrangement was called productive if the CDR3 had no stop codons and remained in frame with V and J, and every other rearrangement was called non-productive. Following IMGT convention, CDR3 was defined as the stretch from the second conserved V-encoded cysteine to the conserved J-encoded phenylalanine. The earlier analysis of 587 of the donors excluded sequences that lacked an unambiguous match to a single V gene segment. In an earlier analysis of approximately 560 of the donors, a V segment was called functional when productive rearrangements were above 56.7%, and segregating when the standard deviation between donors exceeded 5%. A statistical classification framework was built for diagnosing cytomegalovirus status from the catalog of TCR beta chain sequences. In a later analysis, TCR nucleotide sequences were compared against IMGT/GENE-DB human TR gene sequences so that V and J genes could be assigned. In a later analysis, CDR3 sequences and most-parsimonious VDJ recombination scenarios were assigned using the TCRdist pipeline. A later analysis defined each TCR beta chain by its CDR3 amino acid sequence plus V-gene family, and excluded reads lacking a unique V-gene family. In a later analysis, a few hundred highly shared, low-generation-probability nucleotide sequences were removed to address suspected cross-contamination and a sequencing artifact. A later analysis calculated a clonal expansion index for each public chain from normalized within-repertoire ranks of inferred template counts. In a later analysis, generation probabilities were computed using a VDJ recombination model fitted to out-of-frame rearrangements, and the results were checked against IGoR. A later analysis scored TCR-TCR, TCR-HLA and TCR-CMV co-occurrence with hypergeometric tests, applying a repertoire-size bias correction to TCR pairs. To estimate false discovery rates, a later analysis permuted the HLA or CMV assignments 20 times. In a later analysis, co-occurring TCRs were grouped using DBSCAN, and TCRdist sequence similarity was added for clustering within HLA-allele-positive subsets. Repertoires with fewer than 30,000 or more than 120,000 public chains were left out of co-occurrence clustering, as were about 5 repertoires with anomalous nucleotide sharing. Entries here come from immuneACCESS through TCRdb and include only in-frame sequences with V and J called. Some clones fail to appear in such tables; in the studies checked, an unresolved V gene covers under half of the shortfall, and the cause of the remainder is unknown. V, J and clone size are those of that table, while D and trimming were read from the DNA. The sample's own table lists about 170,000 clones. The ten most abundant clones make up 0.79% of the sample.

V was cut back by 0 bases and J by 8 bases, leaving a gap of 16 bases between them. Per the germline V gene, SQVTM is the CDR1 and ANQGSEA is the CDR2. From its cysteine to its phenylalanine, the CDR3 spans 14 amino acids. Only CDR3 DNA remains: 42 bases, in frame from the first base. Sequencing used PBMCs. The source is a woman between 18 and 30 years old in good health and CMV-seropositive. The chain joins TRBV29-1 to TRBJ1-2, with a tentative D gene TRBD1 over 6 matching bases. The nucleotide sequence reads as follows: TGCAGCGTTGAAGATCGTCAGGGGAGAGTCGGCTACACCTTC. The encoded protein is CSVEDRQGRVGYTF.